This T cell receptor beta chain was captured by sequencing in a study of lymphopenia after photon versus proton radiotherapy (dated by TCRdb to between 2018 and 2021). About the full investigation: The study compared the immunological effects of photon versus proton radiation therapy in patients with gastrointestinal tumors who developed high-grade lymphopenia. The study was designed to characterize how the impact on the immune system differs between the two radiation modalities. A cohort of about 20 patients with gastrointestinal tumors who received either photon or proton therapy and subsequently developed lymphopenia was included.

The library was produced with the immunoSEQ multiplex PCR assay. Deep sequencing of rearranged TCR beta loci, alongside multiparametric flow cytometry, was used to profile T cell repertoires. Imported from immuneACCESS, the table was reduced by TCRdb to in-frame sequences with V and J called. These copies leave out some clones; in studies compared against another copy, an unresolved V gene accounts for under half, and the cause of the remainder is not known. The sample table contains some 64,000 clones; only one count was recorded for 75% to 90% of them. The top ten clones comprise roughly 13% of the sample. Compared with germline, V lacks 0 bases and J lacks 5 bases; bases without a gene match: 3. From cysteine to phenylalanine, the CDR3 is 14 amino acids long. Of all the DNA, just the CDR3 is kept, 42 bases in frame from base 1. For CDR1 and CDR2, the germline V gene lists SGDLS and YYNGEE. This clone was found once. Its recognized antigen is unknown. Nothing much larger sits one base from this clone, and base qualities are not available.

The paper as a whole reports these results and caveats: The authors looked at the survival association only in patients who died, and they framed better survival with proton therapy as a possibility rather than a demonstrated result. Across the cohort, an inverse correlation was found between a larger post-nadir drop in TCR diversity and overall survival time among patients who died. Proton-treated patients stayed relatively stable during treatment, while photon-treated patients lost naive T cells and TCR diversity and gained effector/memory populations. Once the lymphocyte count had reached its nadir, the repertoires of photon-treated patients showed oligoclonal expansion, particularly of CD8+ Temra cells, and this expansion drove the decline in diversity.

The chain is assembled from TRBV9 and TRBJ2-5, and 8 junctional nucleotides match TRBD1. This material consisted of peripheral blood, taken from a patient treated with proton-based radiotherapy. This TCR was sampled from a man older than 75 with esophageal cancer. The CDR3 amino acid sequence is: CASSVGGTGETQYF. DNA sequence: TGTGCCAGCAGCGTAGGTGGGACAGGTGAGACCCAGTACTTC.